These 3 T cell receptor beta chains share one sample of origin, sequenced in a study of post-analysis software for immune sequencing data. Findings of the study overall: Elevated frequency relative to controls characterized four or five TRBV segments in patients, TRBV5-6, TRBV5-1 and TRBV20-1 among them.

No antigens are known for them. The library was made from cDNA and included unique molecular identifiers. TCRdb re-called the PCR reads through MiXCR, storing one row per CDR3 protein. Of around 190,000 distinct CDR3 sequences listed, about 30% are singletons. Sequenced: blood. The receptors originated from a girl aged 2 to 17 with multiple sclerosis.

This clonotype was detected only a few times. This chain connects TRBV18 to TRBJ2-1, with TRBD1 matching 9 bases. The CDR3 extends over 12 amino acids. Trimming removed 3 bases from V and 12 bases from J; junction bases left unmatched: 3. Germline lookup yields CDR1 KGHSH and CDR2 LQKENI. DNA for the CDR3: TGTGCCAGCTCACCCGGACAGGGGCTGCAGTTCTTC. This encodes CASSPGQGLQFF.

This clonotype was recorded at least ten times. The chain joins TRBV29-1 to TRBJ2-3, with D perhaps TRBD1 (6 bases). Trimming pared 8 bases from V and 4 bases from J, leaving 19 bases between. Germline V gene lookup returns CDR1 SQVTM and CDR2 ANQGSEA. The CDR3 is 14 residues long. CDR3 amino acids: CSIDGTQDPDTQYF. CDR3 in DNA: TGCAGCATAGACGGGACACAAGATCCAGATACGCAGTATTTT.

This chain joins TRBV28 and TRBJ2-1, with TRBD2 matching 10 bases. J gave up 8 bases and V 4 bases, and 11 bases lay outside the gene matches. This CDR3 has 16 amino acids. CDR1 and CDR2 (germline): MDHEN, SYDVKM. Here the CDR3 DNA reads TGTGCCAGCAGTTCCCTAAGCGGGAGGGCCGTTGATGAGCAGTTCTTC. Translation: CASSSLSGRAVDEQFF.